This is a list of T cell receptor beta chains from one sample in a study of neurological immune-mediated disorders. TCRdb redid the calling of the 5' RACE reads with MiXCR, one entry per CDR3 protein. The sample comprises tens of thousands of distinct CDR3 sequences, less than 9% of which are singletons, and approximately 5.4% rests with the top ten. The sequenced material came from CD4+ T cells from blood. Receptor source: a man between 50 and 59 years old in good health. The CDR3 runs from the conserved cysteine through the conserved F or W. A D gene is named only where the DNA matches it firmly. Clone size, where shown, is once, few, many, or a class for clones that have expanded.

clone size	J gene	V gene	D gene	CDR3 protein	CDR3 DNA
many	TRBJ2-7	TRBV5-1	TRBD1	CASRPGTGITEQYF	TGCGCCAGCAGGCCCGGGACAGGTATAACCGAGCAGTACTTC
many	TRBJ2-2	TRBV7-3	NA	CASSPDTGELFF	TGTGCCAGCAGCCCGGACACCGGGGAGCTGTTTTTT
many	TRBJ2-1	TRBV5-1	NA	CASSLVPKTRMEEQFF	TGCGCCAGCAGCTTGGTTCCGAAGACCCGAATGGAGGAGCAGTTCTTC
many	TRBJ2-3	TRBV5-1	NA	CASSLGSTDTQYF	TGCGCCAGCAGCTTAGGAAGCACAGATACGCAGTATTTT
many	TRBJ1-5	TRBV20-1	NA	CSASGGASQPQHF	TGCAGTGCTAGCGGGGGGGCTTCACAGCCCCAGCATTTT
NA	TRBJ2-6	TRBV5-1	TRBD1	CASSKFMTGSGANVLTF	TGCGCCAGCAGCAAATTTATGACAGGGAGTGGGGCCAACGTCCTGACTTTC
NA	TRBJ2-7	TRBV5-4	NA	CASSLWDREQYF	TGTGCCAGCAGCTTGTGGGATAGAGAGCAGTACTTC
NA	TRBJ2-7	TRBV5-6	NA	CASSIRYEQYF	TGTGCCAGCAGTATTCGTTACGAGCAGTACTTC
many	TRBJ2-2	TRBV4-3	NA	CASSQDRASGLGAGELFF	TGCGCCAGCAGCCAAGATCGGGCCAGCGGACTGGGGGCCGGGGAGCTGTTTTTT
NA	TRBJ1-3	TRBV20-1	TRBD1	CSARDPDRVGGNTIYF	TGCAGTGCTAGAGATCCAGACAGGGTTGGTGGAAACACCATATATTTT
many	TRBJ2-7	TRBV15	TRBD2	CATSRGGTSGRADREQYF	TGTGCCACCAGCAGAGGGGGGACTAGCGGGAGGGCCGATCGAGAGCAGTACTTC